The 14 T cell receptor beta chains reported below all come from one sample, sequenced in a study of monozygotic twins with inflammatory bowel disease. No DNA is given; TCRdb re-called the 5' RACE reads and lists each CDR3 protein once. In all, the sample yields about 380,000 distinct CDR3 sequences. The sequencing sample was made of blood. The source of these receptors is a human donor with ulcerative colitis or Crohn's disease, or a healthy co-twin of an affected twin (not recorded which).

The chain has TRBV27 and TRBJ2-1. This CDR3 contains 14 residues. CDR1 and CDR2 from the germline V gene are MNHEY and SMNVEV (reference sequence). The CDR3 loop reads CASSLVKTYNEQFF.

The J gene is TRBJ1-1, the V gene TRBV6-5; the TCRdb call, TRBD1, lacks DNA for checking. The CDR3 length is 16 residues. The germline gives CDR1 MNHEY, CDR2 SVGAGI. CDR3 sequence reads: CASSYGTGQRNTEAFF.

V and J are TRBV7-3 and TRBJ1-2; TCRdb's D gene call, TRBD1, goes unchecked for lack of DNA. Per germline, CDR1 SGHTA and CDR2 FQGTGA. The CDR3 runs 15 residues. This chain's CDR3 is CASSLTSTGGGGYTF.

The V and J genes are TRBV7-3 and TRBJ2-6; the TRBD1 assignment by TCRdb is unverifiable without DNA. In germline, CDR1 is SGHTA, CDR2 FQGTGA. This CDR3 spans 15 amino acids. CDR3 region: CASSQDRAGANVLTF.

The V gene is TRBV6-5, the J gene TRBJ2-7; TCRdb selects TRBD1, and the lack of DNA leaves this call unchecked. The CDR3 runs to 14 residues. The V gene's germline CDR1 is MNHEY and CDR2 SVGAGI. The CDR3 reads CASSYGAGYYEQYF.

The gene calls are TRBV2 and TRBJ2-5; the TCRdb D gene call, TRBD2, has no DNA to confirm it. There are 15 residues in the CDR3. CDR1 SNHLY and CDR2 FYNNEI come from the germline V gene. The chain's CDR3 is CASIPLGGNQETQYF. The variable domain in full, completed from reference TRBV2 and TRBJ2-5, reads EPEVTQTPSHQVTQMGQEVILRCVPISNHLYFYWYRQILGQKVEFLVSFYNNEISEKSEIFDDQFSVERPDGSNFTLKIRSTKLEDSAMYFCASIPLGGNQETQYFGPGTRLLVL.

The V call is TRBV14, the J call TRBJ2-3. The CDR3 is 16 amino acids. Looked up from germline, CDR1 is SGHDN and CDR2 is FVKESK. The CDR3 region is CASSQDFPLATDTQYF.

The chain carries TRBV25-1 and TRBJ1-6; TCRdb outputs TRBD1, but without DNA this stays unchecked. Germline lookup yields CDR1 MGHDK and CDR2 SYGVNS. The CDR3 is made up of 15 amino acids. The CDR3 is CASSTGTGLQSPLHF.

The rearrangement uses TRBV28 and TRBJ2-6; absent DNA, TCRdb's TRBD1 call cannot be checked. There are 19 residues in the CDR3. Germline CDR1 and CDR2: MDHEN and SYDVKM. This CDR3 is CASSRPPGQKSPGANVLTF. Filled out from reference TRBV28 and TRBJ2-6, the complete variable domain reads DVKVTQSSRYLVKRTGEKVFLECVQDMDHENMFWYRQDPGLGLRLIYFSYDVKMKEKGDIPEGYSVSREKKERFSLILESASTNQTSMYLCASSRPPGQKSPGANVLTFGAGSRLTVL.

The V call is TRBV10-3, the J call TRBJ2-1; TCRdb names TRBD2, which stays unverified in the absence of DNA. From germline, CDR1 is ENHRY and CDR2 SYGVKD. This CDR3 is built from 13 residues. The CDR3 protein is CAISESSVHEQFF.

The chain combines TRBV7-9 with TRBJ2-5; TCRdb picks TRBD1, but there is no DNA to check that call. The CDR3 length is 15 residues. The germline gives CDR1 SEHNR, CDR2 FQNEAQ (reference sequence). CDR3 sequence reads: CASSSTGAVKETQYF.

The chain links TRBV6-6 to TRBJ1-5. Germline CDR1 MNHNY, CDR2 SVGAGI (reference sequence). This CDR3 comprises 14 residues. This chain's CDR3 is CASSPKYSNQPQHF.

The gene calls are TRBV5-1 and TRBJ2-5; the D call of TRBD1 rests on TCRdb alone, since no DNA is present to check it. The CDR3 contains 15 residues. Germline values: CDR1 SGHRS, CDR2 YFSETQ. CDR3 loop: CASSLMGQRQETQYF.

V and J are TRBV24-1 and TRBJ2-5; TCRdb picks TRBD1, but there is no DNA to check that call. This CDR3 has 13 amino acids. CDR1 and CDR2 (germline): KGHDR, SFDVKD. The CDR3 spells CATSDRVEETQYF.